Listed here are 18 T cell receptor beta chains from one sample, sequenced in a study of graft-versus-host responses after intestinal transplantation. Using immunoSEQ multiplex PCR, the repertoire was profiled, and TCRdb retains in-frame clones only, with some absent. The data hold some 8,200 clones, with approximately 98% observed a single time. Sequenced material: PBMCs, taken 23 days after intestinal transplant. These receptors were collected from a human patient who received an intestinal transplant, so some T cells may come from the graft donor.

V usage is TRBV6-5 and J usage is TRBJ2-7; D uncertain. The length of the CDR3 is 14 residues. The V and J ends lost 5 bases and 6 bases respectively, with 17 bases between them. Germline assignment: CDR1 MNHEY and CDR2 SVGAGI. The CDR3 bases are TGTGCCAGCAGTGAACGGAACCTTAGTGGCGAGCAGTACTTC. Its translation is CASSERNLSGEQYF.

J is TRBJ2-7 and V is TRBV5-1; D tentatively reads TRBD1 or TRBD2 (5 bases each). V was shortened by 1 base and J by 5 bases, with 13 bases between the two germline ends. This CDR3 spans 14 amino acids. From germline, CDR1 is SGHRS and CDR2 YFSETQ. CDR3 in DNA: TGCGCCAGCAGCTTGAGGCCAGGGCGGGACGAGCAGTACTTC. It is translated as CASSLRPGRDEQYF.

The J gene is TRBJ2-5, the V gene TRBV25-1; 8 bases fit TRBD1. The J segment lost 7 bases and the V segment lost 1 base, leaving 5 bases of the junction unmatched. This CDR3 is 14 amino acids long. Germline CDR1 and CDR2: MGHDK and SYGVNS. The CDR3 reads CASSELRTGGTQYF. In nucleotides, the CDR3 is TGTGCCAGCAGTGAATTGAGAACAGGGGGGACCCAGTACTTC. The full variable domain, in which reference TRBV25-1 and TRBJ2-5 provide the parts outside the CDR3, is EADIYQTPRYLVIGTGKKITLECSQTMGHDKMYWYQQDPGMELHLIHYSYGVNSTEKGDLSSESTVSRIRTEHFPLTLESARPSHTSQYLCASSELRTGGTQYFGPGTRLLVL.

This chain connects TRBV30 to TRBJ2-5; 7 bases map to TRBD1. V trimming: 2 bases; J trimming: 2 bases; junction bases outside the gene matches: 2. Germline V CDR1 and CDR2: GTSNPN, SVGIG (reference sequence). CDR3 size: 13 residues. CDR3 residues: CAWSRDRQETQYF. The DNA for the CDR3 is TGTGCCTGGAGTCGGGACAGACAAGAGACCCAGTACTTC.

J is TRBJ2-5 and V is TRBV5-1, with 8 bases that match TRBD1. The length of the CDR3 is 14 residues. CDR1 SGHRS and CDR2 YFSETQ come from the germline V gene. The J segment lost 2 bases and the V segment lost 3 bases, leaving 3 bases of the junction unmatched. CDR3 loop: CASSWTGRQETQYF. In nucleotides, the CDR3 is TGCGCCAGCAGCTGGACAGGGCGGCAAGAGACCCAGTACTTC.

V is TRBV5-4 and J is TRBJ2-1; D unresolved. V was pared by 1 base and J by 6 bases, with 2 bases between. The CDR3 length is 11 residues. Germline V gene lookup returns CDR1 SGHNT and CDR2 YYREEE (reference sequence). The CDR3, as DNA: TGTGCCAGCAGCTTGTTCAATGAGCAGTTCTTC. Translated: CASSLFNEQFF.

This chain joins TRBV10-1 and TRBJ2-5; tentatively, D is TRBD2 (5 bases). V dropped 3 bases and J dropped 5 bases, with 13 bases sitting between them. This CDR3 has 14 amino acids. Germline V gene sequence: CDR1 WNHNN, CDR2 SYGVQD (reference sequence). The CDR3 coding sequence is TGCGCCAGCAGTGAACGAATAGCGAAGGAGACCCAGTACTTC. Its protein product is CASSERIAKETQYF.

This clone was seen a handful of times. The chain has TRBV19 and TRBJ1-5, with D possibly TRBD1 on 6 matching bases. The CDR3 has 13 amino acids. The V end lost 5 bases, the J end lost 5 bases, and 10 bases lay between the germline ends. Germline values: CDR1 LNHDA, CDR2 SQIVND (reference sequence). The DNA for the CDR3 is TGTGCCAGTAGTGTACAGGGCGATCAGCCCCAGCATTTT. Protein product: CASSVQGDQPQHF.

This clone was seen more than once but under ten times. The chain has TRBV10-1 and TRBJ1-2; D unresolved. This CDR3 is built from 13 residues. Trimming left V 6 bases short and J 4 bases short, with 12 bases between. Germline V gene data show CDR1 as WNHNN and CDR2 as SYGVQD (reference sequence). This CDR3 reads CASSQTLFYGYTF. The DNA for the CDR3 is TGCGCCAGCAGCCAGACACTGTTCTATGGCTACACCTTC.

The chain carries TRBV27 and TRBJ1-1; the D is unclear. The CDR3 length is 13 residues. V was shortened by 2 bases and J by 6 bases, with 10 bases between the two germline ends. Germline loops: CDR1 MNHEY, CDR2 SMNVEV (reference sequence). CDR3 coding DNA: TGTGCCAGCAGTTTAACTTTGCTCGCTGAAGCTTTCTTT. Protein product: CASSLTLLAEAFF.

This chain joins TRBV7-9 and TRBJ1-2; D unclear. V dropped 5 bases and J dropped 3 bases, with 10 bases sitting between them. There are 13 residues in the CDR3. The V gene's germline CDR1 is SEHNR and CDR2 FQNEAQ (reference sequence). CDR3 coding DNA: TGTGCCAGCAGCCAAGATCCAGACTATGGCTACACCTTC. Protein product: CASSQDPDYGYTF.

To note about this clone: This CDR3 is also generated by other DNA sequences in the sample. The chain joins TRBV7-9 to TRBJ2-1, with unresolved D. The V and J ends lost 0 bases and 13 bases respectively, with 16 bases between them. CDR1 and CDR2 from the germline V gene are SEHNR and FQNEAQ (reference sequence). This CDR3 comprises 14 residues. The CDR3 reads CASSLAGPVSGQFF. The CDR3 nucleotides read TGTGCCAGCAGCTTAGCAGGTCCGGTTTCCGGACAGTTCTTC.

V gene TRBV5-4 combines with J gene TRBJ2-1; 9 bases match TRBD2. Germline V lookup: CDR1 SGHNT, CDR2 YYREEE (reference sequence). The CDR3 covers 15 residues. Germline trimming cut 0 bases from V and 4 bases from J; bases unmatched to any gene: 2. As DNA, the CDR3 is TGTGCCAGCAGCTTGGGGACTAGCGCGTACAATGAGCAGTTCTTC. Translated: CASSLGTSAYNEQFF.

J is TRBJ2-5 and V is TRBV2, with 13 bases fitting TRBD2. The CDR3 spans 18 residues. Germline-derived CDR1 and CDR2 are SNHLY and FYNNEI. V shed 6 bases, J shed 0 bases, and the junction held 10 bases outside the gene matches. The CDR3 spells CASRILAGGPSYQETQYF. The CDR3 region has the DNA TGTGCCAGCAGGATACTAGCGGGAGGGCCTTCATACCAAGAGACCCAGTACTTC.

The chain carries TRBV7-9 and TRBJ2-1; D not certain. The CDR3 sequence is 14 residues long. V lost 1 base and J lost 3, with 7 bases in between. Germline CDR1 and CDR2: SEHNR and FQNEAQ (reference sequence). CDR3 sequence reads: CASSLGQSYNEQFF. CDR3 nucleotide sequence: TGTGCCAGCAGCTTAGGTCAGAGCTACAATGAGCAGTTCTTC.

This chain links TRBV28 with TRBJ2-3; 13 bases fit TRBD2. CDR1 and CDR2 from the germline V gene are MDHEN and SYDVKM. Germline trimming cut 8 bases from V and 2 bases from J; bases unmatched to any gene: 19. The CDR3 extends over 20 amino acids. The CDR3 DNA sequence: TGTGCCAGCCCTATGGCGGGACTAGCGGGACGGTGCGCGGACACAGATACGCAGTATTTT. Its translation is CASPMAGLAGRCADTDTQYF.

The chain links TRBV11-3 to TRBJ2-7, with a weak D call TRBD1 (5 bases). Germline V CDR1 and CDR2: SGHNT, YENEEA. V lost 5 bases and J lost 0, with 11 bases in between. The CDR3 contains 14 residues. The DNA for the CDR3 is TGTGCCAGCAGCCCCCCACAGGACTCCTACGAGCAGTACTTC. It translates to CASSPPQDSYEQYF.

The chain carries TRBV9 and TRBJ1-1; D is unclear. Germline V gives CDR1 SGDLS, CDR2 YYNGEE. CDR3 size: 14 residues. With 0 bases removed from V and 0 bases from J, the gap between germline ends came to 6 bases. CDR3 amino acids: CASSVEFMNTEAFF. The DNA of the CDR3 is TGTGCCAGCAGCGTAGAATTTATGAACACTGAAGCTTTCTTT.